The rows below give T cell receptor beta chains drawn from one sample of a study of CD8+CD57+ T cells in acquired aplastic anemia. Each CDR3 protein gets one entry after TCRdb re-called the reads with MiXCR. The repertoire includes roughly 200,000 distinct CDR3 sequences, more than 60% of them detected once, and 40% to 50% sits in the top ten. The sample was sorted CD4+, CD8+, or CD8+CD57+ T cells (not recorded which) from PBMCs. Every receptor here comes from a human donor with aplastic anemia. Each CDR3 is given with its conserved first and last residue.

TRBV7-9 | CASSPRTGTGTYEQYF
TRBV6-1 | CASSESGGTGPTDTQYF
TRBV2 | CASSQLLAGTDTQYF
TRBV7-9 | CASSPENQGPDTQYF
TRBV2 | CASIYSGANVLTF
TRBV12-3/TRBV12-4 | CASSPRTREQYF
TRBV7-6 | CASSKGHSNTEAFF
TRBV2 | CASSEDLISYNEQFF
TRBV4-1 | CASSQGNAAGYNEQFF
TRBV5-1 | CASRLTGTGEQYF
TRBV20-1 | CSARDLRDVPSYEQYF
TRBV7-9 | CASSLGQGVDIQYF
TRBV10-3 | CAISEVASTGSYEQYF
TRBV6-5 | CASRTQPYEQYF
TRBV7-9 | CASSLVGAGDTSLEQYF
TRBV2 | CSSGVIPYEQYF
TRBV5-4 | CASSRTLVGRLNEQFF
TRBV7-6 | CASSTTGYGEQYF
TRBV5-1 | CASSSDRVNYGYTF
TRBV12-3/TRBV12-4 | CVSSLARAGGPVEQFF
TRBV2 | CASRDTTGGTPGEQFF
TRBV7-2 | CASRPTGRRSGAFF
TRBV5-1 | CASSLERPSTDTQYF
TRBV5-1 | CASSLVASNEQFF
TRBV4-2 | CASSQVTGLAGANYEQYF
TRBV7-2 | CASSLGSGETQYF
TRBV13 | CASSDSGDSQETQYF
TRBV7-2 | CASSSTLAGSSYEQYF